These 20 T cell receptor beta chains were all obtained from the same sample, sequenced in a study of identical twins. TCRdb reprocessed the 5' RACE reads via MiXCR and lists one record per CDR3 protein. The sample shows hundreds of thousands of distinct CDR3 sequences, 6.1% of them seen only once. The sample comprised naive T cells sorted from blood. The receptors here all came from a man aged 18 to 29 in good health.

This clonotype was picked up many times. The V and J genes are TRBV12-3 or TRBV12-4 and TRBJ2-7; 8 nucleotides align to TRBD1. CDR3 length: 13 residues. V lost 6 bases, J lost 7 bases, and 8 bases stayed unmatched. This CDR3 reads CASRNQGANEQYF. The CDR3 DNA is TGTGCCAGCAGGAATCAGGGGGCGAATGAGCAGTACTTC.

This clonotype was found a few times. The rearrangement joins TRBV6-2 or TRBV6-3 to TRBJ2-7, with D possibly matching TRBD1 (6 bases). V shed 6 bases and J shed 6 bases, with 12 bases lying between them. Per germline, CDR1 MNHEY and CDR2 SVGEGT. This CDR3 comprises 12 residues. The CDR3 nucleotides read TGTGCCAGCAGCCCCTCAGGGGCCGAGCAGTACTTC. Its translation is CASSPSGAEQYF.

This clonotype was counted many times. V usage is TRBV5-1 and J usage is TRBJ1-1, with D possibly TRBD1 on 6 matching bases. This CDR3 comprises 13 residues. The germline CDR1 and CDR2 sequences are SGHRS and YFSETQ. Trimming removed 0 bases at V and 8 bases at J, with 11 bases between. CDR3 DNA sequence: TGCGCCAGCAGCTTGGTTCTGAGGGGGGAAGCTTTCTTT. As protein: CASSLVLRGEAFF.

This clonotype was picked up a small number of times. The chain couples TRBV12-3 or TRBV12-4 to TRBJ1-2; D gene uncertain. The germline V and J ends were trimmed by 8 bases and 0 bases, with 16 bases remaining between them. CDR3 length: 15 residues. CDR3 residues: CASSPRSRSNYGYTF. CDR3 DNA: TGTGCCAGCTCCCCCCGGAGCAGATCTAACTATGGCTACACCTTC.

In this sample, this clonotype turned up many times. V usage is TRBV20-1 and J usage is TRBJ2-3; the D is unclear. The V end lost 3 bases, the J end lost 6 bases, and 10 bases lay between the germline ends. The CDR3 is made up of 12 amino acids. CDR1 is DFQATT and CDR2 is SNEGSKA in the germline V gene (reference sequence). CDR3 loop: CSASGSWDTQYF. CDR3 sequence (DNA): TGCAGTGCTAGTGGTTCGTGGGATACGCAGTATTTT.

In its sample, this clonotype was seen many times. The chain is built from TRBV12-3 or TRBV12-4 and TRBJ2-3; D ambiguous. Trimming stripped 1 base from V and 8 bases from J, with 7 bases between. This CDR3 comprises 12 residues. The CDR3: CASSLDLFTQYF. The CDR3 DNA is TGTGCCAGCAGTTTAGACTTGTTTACGCAGTATTTT.

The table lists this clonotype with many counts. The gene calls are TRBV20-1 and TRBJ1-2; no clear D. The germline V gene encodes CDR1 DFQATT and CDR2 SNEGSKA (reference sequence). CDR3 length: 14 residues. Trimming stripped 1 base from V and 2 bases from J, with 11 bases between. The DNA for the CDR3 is TGCAGTGCTAGAGGATACGGAGACAACTATGGCTACACCTTC. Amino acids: CSARGYGDNYGYTF.

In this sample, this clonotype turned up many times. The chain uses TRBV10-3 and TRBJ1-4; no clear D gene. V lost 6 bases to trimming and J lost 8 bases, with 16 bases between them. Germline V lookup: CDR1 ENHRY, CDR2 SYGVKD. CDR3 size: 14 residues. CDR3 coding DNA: TGTGCCATCAGACGCGGAACTACGGAGGAAAAACTGTTTTTT. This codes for CAIRRGTTEEKLFF.

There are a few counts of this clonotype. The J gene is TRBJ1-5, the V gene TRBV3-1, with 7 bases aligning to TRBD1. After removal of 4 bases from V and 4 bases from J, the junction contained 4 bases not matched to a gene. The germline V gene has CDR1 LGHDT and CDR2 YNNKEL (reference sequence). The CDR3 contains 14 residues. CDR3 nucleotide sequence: TGTGCCAGCAGCCCCTCGGGACAGAATCAGCCCCAGCATTTT. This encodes CASSPSGQNQPQHF.

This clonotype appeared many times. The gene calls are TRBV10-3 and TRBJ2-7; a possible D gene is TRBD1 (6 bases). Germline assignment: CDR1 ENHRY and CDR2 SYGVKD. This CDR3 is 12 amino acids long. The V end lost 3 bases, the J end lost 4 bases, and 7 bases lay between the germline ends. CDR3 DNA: TGTGCCATCAGTGAAACAGGGTACGAGCAGTACTTC. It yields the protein CAISETGYEQYF.

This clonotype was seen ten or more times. CDR3 loop: CASSPGTWGGTEAFF. The CDR3, as DNA: TGTGCCAGCAGCCCTGGAACTTGGGGGGGCACTGAAGCTTTCTTT. V is TRBV5-5 and J is TRBJ1-1; possibly TRBD1 for D (5 bases). The CDR3 is made up of 15 amino acids. The germline gives CDR1 SGHKS, CDR2 YYEKEE (reference sequence). V gave up 4 bases and J gave up 4 bases, with 17 bases separating them.

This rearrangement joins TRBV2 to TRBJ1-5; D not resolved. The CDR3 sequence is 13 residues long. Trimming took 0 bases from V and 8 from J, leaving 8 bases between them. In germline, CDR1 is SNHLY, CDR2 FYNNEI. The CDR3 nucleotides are TGTGCCAGCAGTGAAGCCACCGAAAAGCCCCAGCATTTT. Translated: CASSEATEKPQHF.

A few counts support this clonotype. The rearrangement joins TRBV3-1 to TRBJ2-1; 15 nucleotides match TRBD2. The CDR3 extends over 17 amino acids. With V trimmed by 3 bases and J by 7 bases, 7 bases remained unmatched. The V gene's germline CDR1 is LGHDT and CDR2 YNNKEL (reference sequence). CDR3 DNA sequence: TGTGCCAGCAGCCACTTTCGCGGGACTAGCGGGAGGAATGAGCAGTTCTTC. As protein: CASSHFRGTSGRNEQFF.

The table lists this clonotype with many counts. The chain's CDR3 is CSVESTRGGYGYTF. The CDR3, as DNA: TGCAGCGTTGAATCGACTCGGGGGGGATATGGCTACACCTTC. This rearrangement joins TRBV29-1 to TRBJ1-2; tentatively, D is TRBD1 (5 bases). The CDR3 loop spans 14 amino acids. Germline CDR1 is SQVTM and CDR2 is ANQGSEA. Trimming cost V 2 bases and J 5 bases, with 15 bases left between them.

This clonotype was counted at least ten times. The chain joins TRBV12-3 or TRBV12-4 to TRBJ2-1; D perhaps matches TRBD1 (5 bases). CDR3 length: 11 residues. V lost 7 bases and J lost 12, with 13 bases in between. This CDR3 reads CASILSGRQFF. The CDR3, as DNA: TGTGCCAGCATTCTGTCAGGGCGGCAGTTCTTC.

The CDR3 is CASGAAGRPGETQYF. As DNA, the CDR3 is TGTGCCAGCGGGGCGGCAGGGCGTCCAGGGGAGACCCAGTACTTC. This rearrangement joins TRBV7-8 to TRBJ2-5; TRBD1 is a possible D gene (5 bases). The CDR3 covers 15 residues. Trimming removed 8 bases at V and 5 bases at J, with 21 bases between. The V gene's germline CDR1 is SGHVS and CDR2 FQNEAQ.

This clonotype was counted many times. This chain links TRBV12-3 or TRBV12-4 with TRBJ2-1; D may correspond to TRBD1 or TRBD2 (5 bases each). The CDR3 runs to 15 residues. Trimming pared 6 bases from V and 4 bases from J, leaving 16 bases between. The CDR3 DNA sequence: TGTGCCAGCAGCCCTGGGGGTGGAGCTTACAATGAGCAGTTCTTC. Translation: CASSPGGGAYNEQFF.

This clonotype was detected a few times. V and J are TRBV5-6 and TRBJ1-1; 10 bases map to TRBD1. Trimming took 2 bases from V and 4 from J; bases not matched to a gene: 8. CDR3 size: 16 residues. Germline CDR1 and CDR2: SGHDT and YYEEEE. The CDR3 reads CASSFKWGQGFTEAFF. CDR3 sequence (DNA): TGTGCCAGCAGCTTTAAATGGGGACAGGGGTTCACTGAAGCTTTCTTT. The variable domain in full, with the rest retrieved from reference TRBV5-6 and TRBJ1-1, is DAGVTQSPTHLIKTRGQQVTLRCSPKSGHDTVSWYQQALGQGPQFIFQYYEEEERQRGNFPDRFSGHQFPNYSSELNVNALLLGDSALYLCASSFKWGQGFTEAFFGQGTRLTVV.

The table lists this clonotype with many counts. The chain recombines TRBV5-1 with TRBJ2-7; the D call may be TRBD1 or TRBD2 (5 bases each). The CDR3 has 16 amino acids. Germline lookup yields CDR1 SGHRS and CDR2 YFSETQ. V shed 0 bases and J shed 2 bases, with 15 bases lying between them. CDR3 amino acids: CASSLVGELRAYEQYF. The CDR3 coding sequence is TGCGCCAGCAGCTTGGTGGGGGAACTACGTGCCTACGAGCAGTACTTC. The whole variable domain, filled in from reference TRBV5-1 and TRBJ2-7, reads KAGVTQTPRYLIKTRGQQVTLSCSPISGHRSVSWYQQTPGQGLQFLFEYFSETQRNKGNFPGRFSGRQFSNSRSEMNVSTLELGDSALYLCASSLVGELRAYEQYFGPGTRLTVT.

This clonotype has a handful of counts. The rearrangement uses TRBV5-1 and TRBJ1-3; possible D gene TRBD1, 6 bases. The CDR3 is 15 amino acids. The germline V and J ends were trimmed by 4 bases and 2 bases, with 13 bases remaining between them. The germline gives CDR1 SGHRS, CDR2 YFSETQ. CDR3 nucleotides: TGCGCCAGCAGCGGCACGGGGGCGCCTGGAAACACCATATATTTT. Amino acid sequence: CASSGTGAPGNTIYF. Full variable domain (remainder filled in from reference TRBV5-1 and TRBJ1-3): KAGVTQTPRYLIKTRGQQVTLSCSPISGHRSVSWYQQTPGQGLQFLFEYFSETQRNKGNFPGRFSGRQFSNSRSEMNVSTLELGDSALYLCASSGTGAPGNTIYFGEGSWLTVV.